These 6 T cell receptor beta chains share one sample of origin, sequenced in a study of liver allograft versus peripheral blood T cells. Study at large: Intrahepatic T cell receptor repertoires from transplanted livers were compared against repertoires in recipients' peripheral blood.

TCRdb processed the reads anew with MiXCR; each CDR3 protein has one entry. The sample includes fewer than 15,000 distinct CDR3 sequences, 15% to 20% of them seen just once. The receptors were sampled from a human patient who had a liver transplant. Some T cells may be transferred from the graft donor.

This clonotype was observed many times. V usage is TRBV7-2 and J usage is TRBJ2-7; 7 bases fit TRBD1. The germline CDR1 and CDR2 sequences are SGHTA and FQGNSA. This CDR3 is 14 amino acids long. The trim removed 5 bases at V and 3 bases at J, leaving 7 bases unmatched. CDR3 in DNA: TGTGCCAGCAGCACTTCTACAGGGGACTACGAGCAGTACTTC. Translating gives CASSTSTGDYEQYF.

This clonotype has at least ten counts. The rearrangement uses TRBV16 and TRBJ2-3; TRBD1 matches at 9 bases. V shed 6 bases, J shed 2 bases, and the junction held 9 bases outside the gene matches. Germline V gene data show CDR1 as KGHSY and CDR2 as FQNENV. The CDR3 is 16 amino acids. Written as DNA, the CDR3 is TGTGCCAGCAGTCTCGGTGGGACAGGGTACACAGATACGCAGTATTTT. Translating gives CASSLGGTGYTDTQYF.

This clonotype was seen at least ten times. The chain joins TRBV7-2 to TRBJ2-7, with D possibly matching TRBD2 (6 bases). This CDR3 is built from 13 residues. Germline CDR1 is SGHTA and CDR2 is FQGNSA. V dropped 5 bases and J dropped 0 bases, with 8 bases sitting between them. The DNA of the CDR3 is TGTGCCAGCAGCCCCGGGGGCTCCTACGAGCAGTACTTC. Its translation is CASSPGGSYEQYF.

By frequency in the sample, this clonotype is medium-sized. The gene calls are TRBV6-6 and TRBJ2-1; D gene unclear. V shed 2 bases and J shed 8 bases, with 13 bases lying between them. In germline, CDR1 is MNHNY, CDR2 SVGAGI (reference sequence). The CDR3 spans 14 residues. The CDR3 region is CASSYGSGEDEQFF. The DNA for the CDR3 is TGTGCCAGCAGTTACGGGTCAGGTGAGGATGAGCAGTTCTTC.

V usage is TRBV6-2 or TRBV6-3 and J usage is TRBJ2-7; D could derive from TRBD1 or TRBD2 (5 bases each). Germline V gene sequence: CDR1 MNHEY, CDR2 SVGEGT. V lost 7 bases, J lost 0 bases, and 13 bases lay in between. The CDR3 length is 14 residues. The chain's CDR3 is CASMKGTVSYEQYF. The CDR3 DNA sequence: TGTGCCAGCATGAAAGGGACGGTCTCCTACGAGCAGTACTTC.

This clonotype counts as medium-sized. CDR3 sequence: CASSPLEAGEQYF. The CDR3, as DNA: TGTGCCAGCTCACCACTGGAGGCGGGCGAGCAGTACTTC. The chain uses TRBV18 and TRBJ2-7; D possibly corresponds to TRBD2 (5 bases). Trimming left V 1 base short and J 6 bases short, with 10 bases between. Germline CDR1 KGHSH, CDR2 LQKENI. This CDR3 comprises 13 residues.